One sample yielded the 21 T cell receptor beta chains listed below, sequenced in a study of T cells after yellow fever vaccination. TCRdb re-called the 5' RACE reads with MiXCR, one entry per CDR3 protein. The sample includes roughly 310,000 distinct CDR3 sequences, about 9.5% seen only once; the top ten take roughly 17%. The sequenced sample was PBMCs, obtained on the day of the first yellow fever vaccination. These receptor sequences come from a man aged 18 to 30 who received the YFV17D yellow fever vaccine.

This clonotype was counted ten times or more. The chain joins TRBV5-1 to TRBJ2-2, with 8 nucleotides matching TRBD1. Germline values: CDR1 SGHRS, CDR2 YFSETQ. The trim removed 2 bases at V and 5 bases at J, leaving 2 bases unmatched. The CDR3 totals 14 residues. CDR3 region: CASSFTGGTGELFF. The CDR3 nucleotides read TGCGCCAGCAGCTTTACAGGGGGAACCGGGGAGCTGTTTTTT.

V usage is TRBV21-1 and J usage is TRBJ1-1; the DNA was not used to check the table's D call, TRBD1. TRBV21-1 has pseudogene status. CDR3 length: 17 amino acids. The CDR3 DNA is TGTGCCAGCAGCAAAGTCCCCGGCCCACTTATGAACACTGAAGCTTTCTTT. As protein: CASSKVPGPLMNTEAFF.

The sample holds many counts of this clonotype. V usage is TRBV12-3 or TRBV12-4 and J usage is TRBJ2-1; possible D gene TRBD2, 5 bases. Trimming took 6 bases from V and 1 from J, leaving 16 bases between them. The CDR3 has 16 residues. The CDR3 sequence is CASRPREWGSYNEQFF. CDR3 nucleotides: TGTGCCAGCAGACCGAGGGAATGGGGTTCCTACAATGAGCAGTTCTTC.

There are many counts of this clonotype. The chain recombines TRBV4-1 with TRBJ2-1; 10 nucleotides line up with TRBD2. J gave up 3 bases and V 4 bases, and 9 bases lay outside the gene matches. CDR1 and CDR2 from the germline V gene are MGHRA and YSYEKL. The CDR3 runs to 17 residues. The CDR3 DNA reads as TGCGCCAGCAGCCGAGACAGCGGGGGGGCTTACTACAATGAGCAGTTCTTC. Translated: CASSRDSGGAYYNEQFF.

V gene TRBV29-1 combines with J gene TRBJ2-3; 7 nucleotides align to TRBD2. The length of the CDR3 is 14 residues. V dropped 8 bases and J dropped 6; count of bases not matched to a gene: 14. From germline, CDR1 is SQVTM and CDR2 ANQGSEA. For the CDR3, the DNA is TGCAGCTTCAACGAGGCGAGCGGGGCTGATACGCAGTATTTT. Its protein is CSFNEASGADTQYF.

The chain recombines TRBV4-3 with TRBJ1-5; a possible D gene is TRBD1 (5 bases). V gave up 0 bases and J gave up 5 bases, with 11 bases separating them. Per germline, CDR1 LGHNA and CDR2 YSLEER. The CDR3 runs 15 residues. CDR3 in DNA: TGCGCCAGCAGCCAAGAACAAGGGGTCTATCAGCCCCAGCATTTT. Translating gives CASSQEQGVYQPQHF.

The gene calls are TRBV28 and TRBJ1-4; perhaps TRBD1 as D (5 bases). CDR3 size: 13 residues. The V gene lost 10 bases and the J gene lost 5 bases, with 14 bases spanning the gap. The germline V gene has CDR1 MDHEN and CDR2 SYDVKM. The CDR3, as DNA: TGTGCCACCTCGGGGGTGAAGAATGAAAAACTGTTTTTT. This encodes CATSGVKNEKLFF.

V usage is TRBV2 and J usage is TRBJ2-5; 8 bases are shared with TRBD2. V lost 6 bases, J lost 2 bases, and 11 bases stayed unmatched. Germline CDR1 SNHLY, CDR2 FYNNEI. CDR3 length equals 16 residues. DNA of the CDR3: TGTGCCAGCAGGAAGAAGGCTAGCGGGTATCAAGAGACCCAGTACTTC. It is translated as CASRKKASGYQETQYF.

The CDR3 nucleotides are TGTGCCAGCTCACCAGCCGCGGGGAGGTACGAGCAGTACTTC. Its translation is CASSPAAGRYEQYF. The chain employs TRBV18 and TRBJ2-7; D perhaps matches TRBD2 (6 bases). CDR1 is KGHSH, CDR2 LQKENI, per germline. The V and J ends lost 2 bases and 4 bases respectively, with 12 bases between them. The CDR3 is 14 amino acids.

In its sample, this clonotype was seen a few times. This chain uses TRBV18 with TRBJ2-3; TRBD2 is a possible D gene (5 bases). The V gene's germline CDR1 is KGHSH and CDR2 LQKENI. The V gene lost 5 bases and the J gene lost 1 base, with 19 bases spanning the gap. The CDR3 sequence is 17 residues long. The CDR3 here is CASSLRPTGSGTDTQYF. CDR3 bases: TGTGCCAGCTCATTACGCCCCACGGGGTCCGGCACAGATACGCAGTATTTT.

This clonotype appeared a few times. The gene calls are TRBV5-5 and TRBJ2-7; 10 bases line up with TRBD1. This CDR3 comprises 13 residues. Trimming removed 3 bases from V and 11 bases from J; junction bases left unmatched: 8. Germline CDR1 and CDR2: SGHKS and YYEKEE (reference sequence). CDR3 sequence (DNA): TGTGCCAGCAGCTCCGGGACAGGGGCCTGGGAGTACTTC. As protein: CASSSGTGAWEYF.

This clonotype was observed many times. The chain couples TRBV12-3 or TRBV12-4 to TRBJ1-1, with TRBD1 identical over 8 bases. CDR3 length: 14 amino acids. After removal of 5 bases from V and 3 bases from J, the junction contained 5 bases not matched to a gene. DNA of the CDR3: TGTGCCAGCAGTCTAGACAGGGGTGACACTGAAGCTTTCTTT. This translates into CASSLDRGDTEAFF.

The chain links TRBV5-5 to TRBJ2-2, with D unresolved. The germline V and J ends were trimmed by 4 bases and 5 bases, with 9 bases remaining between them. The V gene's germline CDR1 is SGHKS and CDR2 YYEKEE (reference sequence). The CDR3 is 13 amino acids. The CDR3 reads CASSPRLTGELFF. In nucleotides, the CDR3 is TGTGCCAGCAGCCCCCGGCTGACCGGGGAGCTGTTTTTT.

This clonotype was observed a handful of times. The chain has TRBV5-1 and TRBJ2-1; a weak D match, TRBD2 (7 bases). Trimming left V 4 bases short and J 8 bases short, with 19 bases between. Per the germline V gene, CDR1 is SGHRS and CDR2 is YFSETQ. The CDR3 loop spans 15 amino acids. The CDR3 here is CASSLRGANIHEQFF. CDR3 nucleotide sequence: TGCGCCAGCAGCCTCCGGGGGGCCAATATCCATGAGCAGTTCTTC.

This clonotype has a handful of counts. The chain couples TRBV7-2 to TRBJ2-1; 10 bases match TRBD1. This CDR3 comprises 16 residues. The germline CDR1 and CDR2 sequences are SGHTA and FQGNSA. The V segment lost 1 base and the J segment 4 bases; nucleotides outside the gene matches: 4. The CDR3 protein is CASSLGDRGKYNEQFF. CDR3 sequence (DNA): TGTGCCAGCAGCTTAGGGGACAGGGGAAAGTACAATGAGCAGTTCTTC.

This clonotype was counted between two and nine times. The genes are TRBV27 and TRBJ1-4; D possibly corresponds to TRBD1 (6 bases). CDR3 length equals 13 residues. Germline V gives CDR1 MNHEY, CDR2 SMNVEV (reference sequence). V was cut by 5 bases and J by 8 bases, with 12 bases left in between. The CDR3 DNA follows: TGTGCCAGCAGTCCGGGGGGCTTGGAAAAACTGTTTTTT. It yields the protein CASSPGGLEKLFF.

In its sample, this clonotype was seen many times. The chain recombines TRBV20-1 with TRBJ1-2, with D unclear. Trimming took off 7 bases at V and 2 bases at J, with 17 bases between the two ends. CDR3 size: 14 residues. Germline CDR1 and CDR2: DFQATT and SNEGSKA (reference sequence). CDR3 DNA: TGCAGTGGCTCAGACGGAAGTAGAAACTATGGCTACACCTTC. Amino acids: CSGSDGSRNYGYTF.

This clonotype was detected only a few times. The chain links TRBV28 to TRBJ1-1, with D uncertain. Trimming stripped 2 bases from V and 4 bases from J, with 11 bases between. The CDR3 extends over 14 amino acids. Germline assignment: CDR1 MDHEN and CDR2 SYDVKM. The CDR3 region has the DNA TGTGCCAGCAGTTTAGGCCAGTTGGGCACTGAAGCTTTCTTT. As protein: CASSLGQLGTEAFF.

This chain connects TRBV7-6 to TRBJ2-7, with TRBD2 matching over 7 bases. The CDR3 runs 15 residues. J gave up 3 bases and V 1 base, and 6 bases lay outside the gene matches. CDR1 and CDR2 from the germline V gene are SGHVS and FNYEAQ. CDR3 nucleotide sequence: TGTGCCAGCAGCTTAGAGGGGAGGGGAAACTACGAGCAGTACTTC. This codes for CASSLEGRGNYEQYF.

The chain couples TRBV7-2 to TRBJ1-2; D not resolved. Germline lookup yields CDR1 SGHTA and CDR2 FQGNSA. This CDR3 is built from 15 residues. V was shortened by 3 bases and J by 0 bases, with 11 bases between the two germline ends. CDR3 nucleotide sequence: TGTGCCAGCAGCTTCAGGCCTGAAGCTAACTATGGCTACACCTTC. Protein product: CASSFRPEANYGYTF.

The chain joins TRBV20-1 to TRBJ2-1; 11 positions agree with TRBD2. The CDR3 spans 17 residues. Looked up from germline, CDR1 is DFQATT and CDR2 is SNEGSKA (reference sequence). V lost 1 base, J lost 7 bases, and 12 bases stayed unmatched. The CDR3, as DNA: TGCAGTGCTAGAGCCCCTAGCGGGGGGCGGCCGGAGAATGAGCAGTTCTTC. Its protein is CSARAPSGGRPENEQFF.